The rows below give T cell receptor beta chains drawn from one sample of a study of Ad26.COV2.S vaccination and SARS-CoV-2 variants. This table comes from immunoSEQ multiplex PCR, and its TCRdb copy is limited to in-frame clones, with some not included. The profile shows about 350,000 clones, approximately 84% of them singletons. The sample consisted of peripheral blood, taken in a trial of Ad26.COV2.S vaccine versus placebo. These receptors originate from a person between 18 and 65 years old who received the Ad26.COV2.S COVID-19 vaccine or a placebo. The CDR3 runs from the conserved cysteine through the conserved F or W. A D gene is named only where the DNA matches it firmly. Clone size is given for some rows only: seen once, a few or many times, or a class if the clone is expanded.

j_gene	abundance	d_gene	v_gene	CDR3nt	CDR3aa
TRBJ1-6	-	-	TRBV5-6	TGTGCCAGCAGCTTGGAAGGGAGAGTTAATTCACCCCTCCACTTT	CASSLEGRVNSPLHF
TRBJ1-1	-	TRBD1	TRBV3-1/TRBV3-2	TGTGCCAGCCGTAACGGTGACAGGGCATCCCCGGGCAACACTGAAGCTTTCTTT	CASRNGDRASPGNTEAFF
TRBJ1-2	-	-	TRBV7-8	TGTGCCAGCAGCTATGGCCTTTCCGCCACCTATGGCTACACCTTC	CASSYGLSATYGYTF
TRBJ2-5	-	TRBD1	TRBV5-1	TGCGCCAGCAGCTTCCCTCTGACAGGGGTGAAGACCCAGTACTTC	CASSFPLTGVKTQYF
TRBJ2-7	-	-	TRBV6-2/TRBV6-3	TGTGCCAGCAGTTTGGGTGGGTTTTACGAGCAGTACTTC	CASSLGGFYEQYF
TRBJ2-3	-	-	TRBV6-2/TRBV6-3	TGTGCCAGCAGTTGGGTTCGGACTAGCACAGATACGCAGTATTTT	CASSWVRTSTDTQYF
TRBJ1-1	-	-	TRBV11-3	TGTGCCAGCAGCTTATTGGGGAACACTGAAGCTTTCTTT	CASSLLGNTEAFF
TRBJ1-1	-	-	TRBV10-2	TGCGCCAGCAGTGAACTGGGACGGGGGGGGCACTTTGAAGCTTTCTTT	CASSELGRGGHFEAFF
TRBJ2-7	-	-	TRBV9	TGTGCCAGCAGCGTAGAGGGTACAGCGTCCTACGAGCAGTACTTC	CASSVEGTASYEQYF
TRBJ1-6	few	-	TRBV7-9	TGTGCCAGCAGCGTGGGCGGATATAATTCACCCCTCCACTTT	CASSVGGYNSPLHF
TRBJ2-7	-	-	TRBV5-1	TGCGCCAGCAGCTCCGCGGGGAGCCACTCCTACGAGCAGTACTTC	CASSSAGSHSYEQYF
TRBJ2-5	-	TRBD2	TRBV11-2	TGTGCCAGCAGGGCTAGCGGGGGGGTGTCCCTAGAGACCCAGTACTTC	CASRASGGVSLETQYF
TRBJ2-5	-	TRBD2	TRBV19	TGTGCCAGTAGTCCCACGGGAGGAGGTTTTCAAGAGACCCAGTACTTC	CASSPTGGGFQETQYF
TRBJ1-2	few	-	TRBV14	TGTGCCAGCAGCCAAACCGGGCCCCGGGGCCATGGCTACACCTTC	CASSQTGPRGHGYTF
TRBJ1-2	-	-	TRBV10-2	TGCGCCAGCAGTGAGTCCGGACTCCCTGGGGGCTACACCTTC	CASSESGLPGGYTF
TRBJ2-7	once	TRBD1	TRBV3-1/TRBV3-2	TGTGCCAGCAGCCAAGATAGGGCAGGGGGACATTACGAGCAGTACTTC	CASSQDRAGGHYEQYF
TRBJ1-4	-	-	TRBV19	TGTGCCAGTAGTATAGCGGAGGAAAAACTGTTTTTT	CASSIAEEKLFF
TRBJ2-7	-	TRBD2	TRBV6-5	TGTGCCAGCAGTTCAAATAGCGGGGCTCACGAGCAGTACTTC	CASSSNSGAHEQYF
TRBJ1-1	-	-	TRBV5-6	TGTGCCAGCAGCTTGGCAGTAGGTCGCACTGAAGCTTTCTTT	CASSLAVGRTEAFF
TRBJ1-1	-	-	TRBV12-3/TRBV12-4	TGTGCCAGCAGCAACCGATTGCAGGCTGAAGCTTTCTTT	CASSNRLQAEAFF
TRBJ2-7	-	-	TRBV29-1	TGCAGCGTTGGGAGGTGGCAGGGGATCCACGAGCAGTACTTC	CSVGRWQGIHEQYF
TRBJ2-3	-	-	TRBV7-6	TGTGCCAGCAGCCCGGCGGGGGCCGGCGGAACCACAGATACGCAGTATTTT	CASSPAGAGGTTDTQYF
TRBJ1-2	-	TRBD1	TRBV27	TGTGCCAGCAGCACAAGGGACAGGGGGCCCTTTTTTTATGGCTACACCTTC	CASSTRDRGPFFYGYTF
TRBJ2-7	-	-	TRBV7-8	TGTGCCAGCAGCTTAGGGCTGAATACGCCCTCCTACGAGCAGTACTTC	CASSLGLNTPSYEQYF
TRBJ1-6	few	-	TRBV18	TGTGCCAGCTCACCACCCCACGGAGCGGGGAGTTTTTCACCCCTCCACTTT	CASSPPHGAGSFSPLHF
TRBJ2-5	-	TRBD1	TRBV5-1	TGCGCCAGCATAATGTCCGGGACAGGGGAAGAGACCCAGTACTTC	CASIMSGTGEETQYF
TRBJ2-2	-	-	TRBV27	TGTGCCAGCAGTCCCCTTGGGCAATGGAACACCGGGGAGCTGTTTTTT	CASSPLGQWNTGELFF
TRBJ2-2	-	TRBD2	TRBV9	TGTGCCAGCAGCGTAGGTGGCGGGAGTACCGGGGAGCTGTTTTTT	CASSVGGGSTGELFF
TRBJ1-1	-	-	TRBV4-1	TGCGCCAGCAGCCAACCCAGGCCCTCGAACACTGAAGCTTTCTTT	CASSQPRPSNTEAFF
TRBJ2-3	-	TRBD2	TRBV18	TGTGCCAGCCGAGCCCCGGGACTAGGTACAGATACGCAGTATTTT	CASRAPGLGTDTQYF
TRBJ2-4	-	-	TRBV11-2	TGTGCCAGCAGCCCAGGAGGTCTGCAGAAACTAGCCAAAAACATTCAGTACTTC	CASSPGGLQKLAKNIQYF
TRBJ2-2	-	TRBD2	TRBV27	TGTGCCAGCAGTCCCCTCGCGCGGGGGGGCGTGGGGGAGCTGTTTTTT	CASSPLARGGVGELFF
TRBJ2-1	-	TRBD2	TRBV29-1	TGCAGCGTTGAAGATCCAAATGAGCGGGAGTCCTACAATGAGCAGTTCTTC	CSVEDPNERESYNEQFF
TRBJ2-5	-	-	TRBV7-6	TGTGCCAGCAGCTACCCGGGACGGGAGACCCAGTACTTC	CASSYPGRETQYF
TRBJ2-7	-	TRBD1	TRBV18	TGTGCCAGCTCAGCACAGGGGGGAATGGACGAGCAGTACTTC	CASSAQGGMDEQYF
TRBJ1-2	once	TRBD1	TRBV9	TGTGCCAGCAGCACAGCAGCAGGGGGAAGAGATGGCTACACCTTC	CASSTAAGGRDGYTF
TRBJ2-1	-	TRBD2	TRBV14	TGTGCCAGCAGCCGAGCCGGGACTAGCGGAAGCAATGAGCAGTTCTTC	CASSRAGTSGSNEQFF
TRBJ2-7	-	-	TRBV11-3	TGTGCCAGCAGCCCGGGACACAACTACGAGCAGTACTTC	CASSPGHNYEQYF
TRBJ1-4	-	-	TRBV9	TGTGCCAGCAGCGCAGGGTATCGTGAAAAACTGTTTTTT	CASSAGYREKLFF
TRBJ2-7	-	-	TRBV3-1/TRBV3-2	TGTGCCAGCAGCCCAAATTTGGTAGCGGAGTACGAGCAGTACTTC	CASSPNLVAEYEQYF